This entry lists 25 T cell receptor beta chains sequenced from one sample in a study of Ad26.COV2.S vaccination and SARS-CoV-2 variants. TCRdb keeps only in-frame clones here, not all; method: immunoSEQ multiplex PCR. The sample consists of 200,000 to 300,000 clones, roughly 89% of them appearing once. Treatment here: roughly 18 received Ad26.COV2.S at low or high dose, single or two shots; about 5 received placebo; per-sample allocation not given. Day 63 following the first vaccine or placebo injection was when the samples were taken. This specimen consisted of peripheral blood, obtained in a trial of Ad26.COV2.S vaccine versus placebo. The receptors were gathered from a person between 18 and 65 years old who received the Ad26.COV2.S COVID-19 vaccine or a placebo.

The gene calls are TRBV5-1 and TRBJ2-1, with 8 bases fitting TRBD2. The CDR3 runs to 15 residues. Germline values: CDR1 SGHRS, CDR2 YFSETQ. The V gene end was trimmed by 0 bases and the J gene end by 7 bases; junction bases not matched to a gene: 6. The CDR3, as DNA: TGCGCCAGCAGCTTGGGCGGGGGGCCTGGTAATGAGCAGTTCTTC. Protein product: CASSLGGGPGNEQFF.

V usage is TRBV18 and J usage is TRBJ1-5; perhaps TRBD1 as D (5 bases). CDR1 and CDR2 from the germline V gene are KGHSH and LQKENI. The CDR3 has 14 amino acids. Trimming removed 4 bases at V and 6 bases at J, with 13 bases between. The CDR3 DNA sequence: TGTGCCAGCTCACTCCAGGCCCAGGGTCAGCCCCAGCATTTT. Translation: CASSLQAQGQPQHF.

The rearrangement uses TRBV5-1 and TRBJ1-2; tentative D call: TRBD1 (6 bases). V gave up 4 bases and J gave up 5 bases, with 21 bases separating them. Germline V CDR1 and CDR2: SGHRS, YFSETQ. The CDR3 is 16 residues long. CDR3 sequence reads: CASSLEVGGSRYGYTF. The CDR3 bases are TGCGCCAGCAGCCTAGAAGTGGGGGGCTCTAGGTATGGCTACACCTTC.

The chain has TRBV7-2 and TRBJ2-5; D not resolved. CDR3 length: 13 amino acids. Germline V gene data show CDR1 as SGHTA and CDR2 as FQGNSA. Trimming shortened V by 3 bases and J by 2 bases, and 7 bases separated the two germline ends. In DNA form, the CDR3 reads TGTGCCAGCAGCTTTAAAAGGCAAGAGACCCAGTACTTC. This translates into CASSFKRQETQYF.

J is TRBJ2-1 and V is TRBV4-2; D not resolved. CDR1 and CDR2 from the germline V gene are LGHNA and YNFKEQ. The V end lost 2 bases, the J end lost 0 bases, and 8 bases lay between the germline ends. This CDR3 comprises 15 residues. CDR3 bases: TGTGCCAGCAGCCAAAGATCGGACTCCTACAATGAGCAGTTCTTC. Amino acids: CASSQRSDSYNEQFF.

This rearrangement joins TRBV6-5 to TRBJ1-5; 7 bases agree with TRBD1. The CDR3 is made up of 15 amino acids. Per germline, CDR1 MNHEY and CDR2 SVGAGI. The CDR3 DNA follows: TGTGGGGCCAGGGGGGTTAGTGGGAGCAATCAGCCCCAGCATTTT. This sequence encodes CGARGVSGSNQPQHF.

The count of this clone is one. This chain's CDR3 is CASSPQGGRNDEAFF. The CDR3 nucleotides are TGTGCCAGCTCACCACAGGGGGGCAGGAATGATGAAGCTTTCTTT. The genes are TRBV18 and TRBJ1-1; D possibly corresponds to TRBD1 (6 bases). The length of the CDR3 is 15 residues. The ends were cut back, 1 base at V and 7 bases at J, with 16 bases in the middle. Germline loops: CDR1 KGHSH, CDR2 LQKENI.

The V call is TRBV3-1 (or the pseudogene TRBV3-2), the J call TRBJ1-5, with D unresolved. Trimming removed 4 bases from V and 3 bases from J, with 16 bases in between. This CDR3 is built from 16 residues. Germline assignment: CDR1 LGHDT and CDR2 YNNKEL (reference sequence). The CDR3 spells CASSRPSGMDNQPQHF. CDR3 in DNA: TGTGCCAGCAGCCGCCCCAGCGGCATGGACAATCAGCCCCAGCATTTT.

The V and J genes are TRBV4-3 and TRBJ1-1; D is undetermined. The CDR3 has 15 residues. The V gene lost 4 bases and the J gene lost 4 bases, with 16 bases spanning the gap. The germline V gene has CDR1 LGHNA and CDR2 YSLEER. CDR3 sequence (DNA): TGCGCCAGCAGCCGGAACAGCCATGGGGTCACTGAAGCTTTCTTT. Protein sequence: CASSRNSHGVTEAFF.

This clone showed up just once. The chain joins TRBV7-6 to TRBJ2-1; D uncertain. V lost 2 bases, J lost 2 bases, and 13 bases lay in between. The CDR3 extends over 16 amino acids. Germline V CDR1 and CDR2: SGHVS, FNYEAQ. CDR3 sequence (DNA): TGTGCCAGCAGCTTAAGGTTGGCCCTCCCCTACAATGAGCAGTTCTTC. It yields the protein CASSLRLALPYNEQFF.

The gene calls are TRBV4-3 and TRBJ2-3, with D unresolved. Trimming took 0 bases from V and 0 from J, leaving 4 bases between them. This CDR3 is built from 14 residues. Germline CDR1 is LGHNA and CDR2 is YSLEER. As DNA, the CDR3 is TGCGCCAGCAGCCAAGAAATGAGCACAGATACGCAGTATTTT. Protein product: CASSQEMSTDTQYF.

This clone has just one count. The J gene is TRBJ1-3, the V gene TRBV7-9; D might be TRBD1 (6 bases). Germline V gene data show CDR1 as SEHNR and CDR2 as FQNEAQ (reference sequence). V was pared by 0 bases and J by 3 bases, with 9 bases between. The CDR3 sequence is 15 residues long. CDR3 protein: CASSLARGDGNTIYF. For the CDR3, the DNA is TGTGCCAGCAGCTTAGCCAGGGGAGATGGAAACACCATATATTTT.

About this clone itself: Within the sample, other DNA sequences also encode this same CDR3. V gene TRBV7-2 combines with J gene TRBJ1-2; weak D call: TRBD1 (6 bases). V lost 1 base and J 5 bases, leaving 8 bases between the germline ends. CDR3 length: 13 amino acids. Germline V gives CDR1 SGHTA, CDR2 FQGNSA. The CDR3 here is CASSLDREYGYTF. CDR3 in DNA: TGTGCCAGCAGCTTAGACAGGGAATATGGCTACACCTTC.

This sequence joins TRBV14 and TRBJ2-2; no clear D. The CDR3 runs to 15 residues. From germline, CDR1 is SGHDN and CDR2 FVKESK. Trimming cost V 2 bases and J 0 bases, with 7 bases left between them. Here the CDR3 reads CASSQYNANTGELFF. CDR3 coding DNA: TGTGCCAGCAGCCAATATAACGCGAACACCGGGGAGCTGTTTTTT.

This clone was found once. The V call is TRBV5-1, the J call TRBJ1-4, with unresolved D. This CDR3 is 13 amino acids long. V was clipped by 4 bases and J by 3 bases, with 7 bases between them. CDR1 is SGHRS and CDR2 is YFSETQ in the germline V gene. The CDR3, as DNA: TGCGCCAGCAGCGTGGACTCTAATGAAAAACTGTTTTTT. Residues: CASSVDSNEKLFF.

This clone has only one observation. The CDR3 here is CASSSGQGWTEAFF. The CDR3 region has the DNA TGTGCCAGCAGTTCCGGACAGGGGTGGACTGAAGCTTTCTTT. The V call is TRBV2, the J call TRBJ1-1, with 9 bases fitting TRBD1. The length of the CDR3 is 14 residues. Germline V gene lookup returns CDR1 SNHLY and CDR2 FYNNEI. J gave up 5 bases and V 5 bases, and 6 bases lay outside the gene matches. Full variable domain (missing parts from reference TRBV2 and TRBJ1-1): EPEVTQTPSHQVTQMGQEVILRCVPISNHLYFYWYRQILGQKVEFLVSFYNNEISEKSEIFDDQFSVERPDGSNFTLKIRSTKLEDSAMYFCASSSGQGWTEAFFGQGTRLTVV.

The DNA of the CDR3 is TGTGCCAGTAGTATAGTCGGGCAGGGGAAAGATACGCAGTATTTT. Translated, it gives CASSIVGQGKDTQYF. The chain couples TRBV19 to TRBJ2-3; D is perhaps TRBD1 (6 bases). CDR3 size: 15 residues. The germline V gene encodes CDR1 LNHDA and CDR2 SQIVND (reference sequence). Trimming removed 1 base at V and 5 bases at J, with 13 bases between. The full variable domain, completed using reference TRBV19 and TRBJ2-3, is DGGITQSPKYLFRKEGQNVTLSCEQNLNHDAMYWYRQDPGQGLRLIYYSQIVNDFQKGDIAEGYSVSREKKESFPLTVTSAQKNPTAFYLCASSIVGQGKDTQYFGPGTRLTVL.

The chain carries TRBV6-5 and TRBJ2-1; the match to TRBD1 covers 9 bases. Germline V gene lookup returns CDR1 MNHEY and CDR2 SVGAGI. Losses at the gene ends were 7 bases for V and 8 bases for J; bases not matched to a gene: 6. This CDR3 is 13 amino acids long. In DNA, the CDR3 is TGTGCCAGCATGGGACAGGGACACCATGAGCAGTTCTTC. Its translation is CASMGQGHHEQFF.

The V and J genes are TRBV5-5 and TRBJ1-1; 8 bases are shared with TRBD1. This CDR3 comprises 19 residues. Trimming took 1 base from V and 4 from J; bases not matched to a gene: 18. CDR1 is SGHKS, CDR2 YYEKEE, per germline (reference sequence). CDR3 loop: CASSLISFRGPGVSTEAFF. CDR3 bases: TGTGCCAGCAGCTTGATATCATTCAGGGGGCCGGGAGTGTCCACTGAAGCTTTCTTT.

The CDR3 DNA reads as TGTGCCAGCAGCTTAGGAGAGACTAGCGGCCGAAAGAGGCTCAATGAGCAGTTCTTC. The encoded protein is CASSLGETSGRKRLNEQFF. This rearrangement joins TRBV7-9 to TRBJ2-1, with 9 bases lining up with TRBD2. V lost 1 base to trimming and J lost 6 bases; unmatched junction nucleotides: 16. The germline V gene encodes CDR1 SEHNR and CDR2 FQNEAQ (reference sequence). This CDR3 is 19 amino acids long.

V gene TRBV6-5 combines with J gene TRBJ2-1; D unresolved. The CDR3 is 15 residues long. Looked up from germline, CDR1 is MNHEY and CDR2 is SVGAGI. The ends were cut back, 6 bases at V and 2 bases at J, with 14 bases in the middle. The CDR3 loop reads CASSPQPPTYNEQFF. CDR3 bases: TGTGCCAGCAGCCCCCAGCCTCCCACCTACAATGAGCAGTTCTTC.

This clone turned up a few times. The chain joins TRBV20-1 to TRBJ1-1, with D perhaps TRBD1 (5 bases). Germline V gives CDR1 DFQATT, CDR2 SNEGSKA (reference sequence). This CDR3 comprises 11 residues. The V end was cut by 6 bases, the J end by 7 bases, with 12 bases between. The CDR3 nucleotides read TGCAGTGCCCCCGGACACAATGAAGCTTTCTTT. It yields the protein CSAPGHNEAFF.

This rearrangement joins TRBV21-1 to TRBJ2-7; the tabulated D call, TRBD1, remains unverified against the DNA. TRBV21-1 is labeled a pseudogene. The CDR3 length is 13 residues. CDR3 protein: CASSKGYTYEQYV. The CDR3 coding sequence is TGTGCCAGCAGCAAAGGGTACACCTACGAGCAGTACGTC.

The chain uses TRBV3-1 (or the pseudogene TRBV3-2) and TRBJ1-3; TRBD1 is a possible D gene (5 bases). Germline CDR1 LGHDT, CDR2 YNNKEL (reference sequence). Trimming took 4 bases from V and 8 from J, leaving 12 bases between them. CDR3 length equals 13 residues. CDR3 loop: CASSRGSVDTIYF. CDR3 nucleotides: TGTGCCAGCAGCCGGGGGTCCGTGGACACCATATATTTT.

The chain employs TRBV24-1 and TRBJ1-3; D is possibly TRBD1 (5 bases). The CDR3 runs 16 residues. V lost 8 bases, J lost 3 bases, and 19 bases lay in between. Germline V gene sequence: CDR1 KGHDR, CDR2 SFDVKD. CDR3 region: CATNIRVRPGGNTIYF. DNA for the CDR3: TGTGCCACCAACATCAGGGTCCGTCCCGGTGGAAACACCATATATTTT.